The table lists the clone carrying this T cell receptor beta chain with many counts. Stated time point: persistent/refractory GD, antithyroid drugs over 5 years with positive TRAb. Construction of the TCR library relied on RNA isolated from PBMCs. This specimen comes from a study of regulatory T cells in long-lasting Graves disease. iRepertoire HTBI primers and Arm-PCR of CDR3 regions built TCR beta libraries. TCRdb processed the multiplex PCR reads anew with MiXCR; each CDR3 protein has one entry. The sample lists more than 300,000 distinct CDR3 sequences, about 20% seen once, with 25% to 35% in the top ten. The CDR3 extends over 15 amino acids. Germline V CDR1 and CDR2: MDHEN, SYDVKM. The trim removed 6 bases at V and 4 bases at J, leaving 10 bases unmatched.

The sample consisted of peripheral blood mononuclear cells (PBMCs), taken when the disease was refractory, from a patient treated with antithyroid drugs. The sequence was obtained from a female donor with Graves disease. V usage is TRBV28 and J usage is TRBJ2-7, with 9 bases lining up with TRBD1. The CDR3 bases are TGTGCCAGCAGGCCTCCCGGGACAGGGACATACGAGCAGTACTTC. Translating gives CASRPPGTGTYEQYF.